The source of this TCR beta chain is a study of blood T cell repertoires in COVID-19. Study-wide background: COVID-19 samples collected from the United States, Italy and Spain covered acute and convalescent phases. PBMCs, B-cell-depleted T cells, or T cells were the source of the cDNA or gDNA that made up the material.

Per the germline V gene, CDR1 is SGHDT and CDR2 is YYEEEE. J was trimmed by 2 bases and V by 4 bases; bases with no gene match: 10. The CDR3 covers 16 residues. Source study methods: Amplified reference gene primers provided the basis for estimating nucleated cell counts. The table came from immunoSEQ multiplex PCR; TCRdb's copy has only in-frame clones and leaves some out. Clonal size and the V and J genes are those of that table, whereas D and trimming came from the DNA. The profile shows some 200,000 clones, approximately 84% of them singletons. The clonotype originates from a woman in her forties or fifties with active or convalescent COVID-19. The V gene is TRBV5-6, the J gene TRBJ2-3, with 7 positions matching TRBD1. The sample consisted of peripheral blood. CDR3 sequence reads: CASSPLRDSLTDTQYF. The CDR3 region has the DNA TGTGCCAGCAGCCCTCTTCGGGACAGCCTCACAGATACGCAGTATTTT.